Below are 18 T cell receptor beta chains sequenced from a single sample in a study of shared clonotypes between healthy human individuals. Generated by immunoSEQ multiplex PCR, the TCRdb table keeps only in-frame clones and is missing some. The sample lists approximately 350,000 clones, 90% to 98% occurring once. Sequenced sample: memory CD8+ T cells sorted from blood. Subset indicated: CD45RO+ cells pooled with CCR7-negative TemRA cells. These receptors came from a man aged 25-45 years in good health.

The rearrangement links TRBV7-9 to TRBJ2-5, with D perhaps matching TRBD2 (6 bases). Germline V gene sequence: CDR1 SEHNR, CDR2 FQNEAQ (reference sequence). Trimming pared 5 bases from V and 5 bases from J, leaving 15 bases between. CDR3 size: 14 residues. This chain's CDR3 is CASSPIGRGETQYF. The CDR3 DNA reads TGTGCCAGCAGCCCCATTGGGCGGGGCGAGACCCAGTACTTC.

This chain joins TRBV28 and TRBJ2-3; TRBD2 matches at 10 bases. The V gene end was trimmed by 6 bases and the J gene end by 4 bases; junction bases not matched to a gene: 7. Germline CDR1 reads MDHEN; CDR2 reads SYDVKM. There are 15 residues in the CDR3. The CDR3 nucleotides read TGTGCCAGCAGCCCCAGGGGGACTAGCGCAGATACGCAGTATTTT. It encodes CASSPRGTSADTQYF.

The gene calls are TRBV5-4 and TRBJ2-7; tentative D call: TRBD2 (7 bases). The CDR3 contains 14 residues. Deletions cut 2 bases from V and 3 bases from J, with 12 bases between. The germline gives CDR1 SGHNT, CDR2 YYREEE (reference sequence). CDR3 sequence reads: CASSLGGGSYEQYF. The CDR3 coding sequence is TGTGCCAGCAGCTTAGGGGGAGGGAGCTACGAGCAGTACTTC. Filled out from reference TRBV5-4 and TRBJ2-7, the complete variable domain reads ETGVTQSPTHLIKTRGQQVTLRCSSQSGHNTVSWYQQALGQGPQFIFQYYREEENGRGNFPPRFSGLQFPNYSSELNVNALELDDSALYLCASSLGGGSYEQYFGPGTRLTVT.

This rearrangement joins TRBV5-6 to TRBJ1-5; tentatively, D is TRBD1 (6 bases). CDR3 length equals 11 residues. V lost 6 bases and J lost 7, with 8 bases in between. Germline V gene sequence: CDR1 SGHDT, CDR2 YYEEEE. CDR3: CASKGGQPQHF. CDR3 bases: TGTGCCAGCAAGGGGGGGCAGCCCCAGCATTTT.

The chain uses TRBV29-1 and TRBJ2-7; TRBD2 matches 10 bases. With 4 bases clipped from V and 2 bases from J, the junction kept 2 bases outside the gene matches. The length of the CDR3 is 13 residues. Germline loops: CDR1 SQVTM, CDR2 ANQGSEA. The chain's CDR3 is CSVAGLAAYEQYF. CDR3 coding DNA: TGCAGCGTTGCTGGACTAGCGGCCTACGAGCAGTACTTC.

The CDR3 DNA sequence: TGTGCCAGCAGCTTAAGTTTCTCGCGGGAAAACATTCAGTACTTC. Protein: CASSLSFSRENIQYF. The rearrangement joins TRBV13 to TRBJ2-4; D possibly corresponds to TRBD2 (5 bases). The V gene lost 2 bases and the J gene lost 5 bases, with 13 bases spanning the gap. The CDR3 is 15 amino acids. Germline CDR1 PRHDT, CDR2 FYEKMQ (reference sequence).

The rearrangement uses TRBV13 and TRBJ1-4; 9 bases line up with TRBD1. V lost 5 bases to trimming and J lost 7 bases; unmatched junction nucleotides: 5. From germline, CDR1 is PRHDT and CDR2 FYEKMQ (reference sequence). This CDR3 is 14 amino acids long. The CDR3 here is CASSKQGAGEKLFF. The CDR3 nucleotides read TGTGCCAGCAGCAAACAGGGGGCTGGTGAAAAACTGTTTTTT. Complete variable domain (other parts from reference TRBV13 and TRBJ1-4): AAGVIQSPRHLIKEKRETATLKCYPIPRHDTVYWYQQGPGQDPQFLISFYEKMQSDKGSIPDRFSAQQFSDYHSELNMSSLELGDSALYFCASSKQGAGEKLFFGSGTQLSVL.

The rearrangement links TRBV6-5 to TRBJ2-7; 8 nucleotides line up with TRBD1. CDR1 and CDR2 (germline): MNHEY, SVGAGI. This CDR3 region has 14 residues. Losses at the gene ends were 6 bases for V and 0 bases for J; bases not matched to a gene: 4. The CDR3 sequence: CASRRGQGSYEQYF. CDR3 sequence (DNA): TGTGCCAGCAGAAGAGGACAGGGCTCCTACGAGCAGTACTTC.

About this clone: The same CDR3 is also encoded by other DNA sequences in this sample. The rearrangement joins TRBV5-1 to TRBJ2-7; D is possibly TRBD2 (6 bases). V was cut by 1 base and J by 3 bases, with 8 bases left in between. The CDR3 extends over 13 amino acids. Germline CDR1 reads SGHRS; CDR2 reads YFSETQ. The DNA of the CDR3 is TGCGCCAGCAGCTTGACTAGCAGCTACGAGCAGTACTTC. Translating it yields CASSLTSSYEQYF.

The chain combines TRBV7-9 with TRBJ2-3; D is undetermined. The CDR3 contains 14 residues. In germline, CDR1 is SEHNR, CDR2 FQNEAQ (reference sequence). Trimming stripped 0 bases from V and 1 base from J, with 5 bases between. DNA of the CDR3: TGTGCCAGCAGCTTAGCTAGGGGCACAGATACGCAGTATTTT. This codes for CASSLARGTDTQYF.

The chain uses TRBV14 and TRBJ2-1; no clear D gene. Germline assignment: CDR1 SGHDN and CDR2 FVKESK. Trimming left V 3 bases short and J 5 bases short, with 14 bases between. The CDR3 is 15 residues long. The CDR3 DNA reads as TGTGCCAGCAGCCACTATCCCTCGACCGACAATGAGCAGTTCTTC. Translation: CASSHYPSTDNEQFF. Full variable domain (outside the CDR3, taken from reference TRBV14 and TRBJ2-1): EAGVTQFPSHSVIEKGQTVTLRCDPISGHDNLYWYRRVMGKEIKFLLHFVKESKQDESGMPNNRFLAERTGGTYSTLKVQPAELEDSGVYFCASSHYPSTDNEQFFGPGTRLTVL.

This clone was seen once. The rearrangement joins TRBV28 to TRBJ1-3; D unclear. The CDR3 is 17 amino acids. With 0 bases removed from V and 7 bases from J, the gap between germline ends came to 19 bases. Germline V gene data show CDR1 as MDHEN and CDR2 as SYDVKM. This chain's CDR3 is CASSLWTGQRKRNTIYF. CDR3 DNA: TGTGCCAGCAGTTTATGGACCGGGCAGCGGAAGAGGAACACCATATATTTT.

V and J are TRBV25-1 and TRBJ2-7; 7 nucleotides line up with TRBD1. The CDR3 sequence is 14 residues long. Germline CDR1 and CDR2: MGHDK and SYGVNS. Trimming at V came to 5 bases and at J to 6 bases, leaving 10 bases not matched to a gene. CDR3 sequence (DNA): TGTGCCAGCAGTCCTCATCTGGACAGGAGCGAGCAGTACTTC. Its translation is CASSPHLDRSEQYF.

This chain uses TRBV20-1 with TRBJ2-3; D unresolved. CDR1 and CDR2 (germline): DFQATT, SNEGSKA (reference sequence). V lost 5 bases, J lost 6 bases, and 6 bases lay in between. This CDR3 spans 10 amino acids. In DNA, the CDR3 is TGCAGTGCTGGGTATGATACGCAGTATTTT. This gives the protein CSAGYDTQYF.

As concerns this clone: The sample holds other DNA sequences that translate to the same CDR3. V usage is TRBV5-1 and J usage is TRBJ2-7; D gene ambiguous. The germline CDR1 and CDR2 sequences are SGHRS and YFSETQ. The V gene lost 2 bases and the J gene lost 0 bases, with 6 bases spanning the gap. This CDR3 is 13 amino acids long. CDR3 in amino acids: CASSFGYSYEQYF. The CDR3 coding sequence is TGCGCCAGCAGCTTTGGATACTCCTACGAGCAGTACTTC.

The CDR3 spells CASSYSQGRNEQFF. The CDR3 region has the DNA TGTGCCAGCAGTTACTCCCAGGGGCGCAATGAGCAGTTCTTC. The chain is built from TRBV6-5 and TRBJ2-1; a possible D gene is TRBD1 (6 bases). CDR1 MNHEY and CDR2 SVGAGI come from the germline V gene. Trimming pared 0 bases from V and 6 bases from J, leaving 9 bases between. This CDR3 spans 14 amino acids.

V is TRBV28 and J is TRBJ1-4; D not certain. Trimming stripped 3 bases from V and 8 bases from J, with 13 bases between. Germline V gene data show CDR1 as MDHEN and CDR2 as SYDVKM. The CDR3 extends over 14 amino acids. CDR3 protein: CASSFFHRREKLFF. The CDR3 nucleotides read TGTGCCAGCAGTTTCTTCCACCGTCGGGAAAAACTGTTTTTT.

The genes are TRBV12-5 and TRBJ1-4; TRBD1 is a possible D gene (5 bases). The CDR3 loop spans 13 amino acids. Trimming cost V 4 bases and J 8 bases, with 11 bases left between them. Germline V lookup: CDR1 LGHNT, CDR2 FRNRAP. CDR3: CASGWDPGEKLFF. Written as DNA, the CDR3 is TGTGCTAGTGGTTGGGACCCTGGGGAAAAACTGTTTTTT.